This T cell receptor beta chain was recorded in a study of CD8 T cells in ankylosing spondylitis. General observations from the study: Seemingly characteristic of ankylosing spondylitis blood was a TCR beta motif consisting of about 8 highly homologous variants.

Trimming left V 1 base short and J 8 bases short, with 11 bases between. From germline, CDR1 is DFQATT and CDR2 SNEGSKA (reference sequence). The CDR3 has 12 residues. 5'-RACE, quantitative and with molecular barcodes, yielded the TCR beta libraries. TCRdb reprocessed the 5' RACE reads with MiXCR, giving one entry per CDR3 protein. This sample yields fewer than 550,000 distinct CDR3 sequences, of which roughly 5.2% are seen a single time; around 3.6% belongs to the top ten. Of note for this clonotype: Its antigen is undetermined.

This chain uses TRBV20-1 with TRBJ1-1; D might be TRBD1 (6 bases). The clonotype was recovered from a male donor with ankylosing spondylitis. Sequencing was done on a sample of blood, either unsorted or a sorted T cell fraction (not recorded which). The CDR3 is CSARGGRGEAFF. The CDR3, as DNA: TGCAGTGCTAGAGGAGGAAGGGGGGAAGCTTTCTTT.